Each of the 29 T cell receptor beta chains below was sequenced from the same sample in a study of T cell responses to AZD1222 COVID-19 vaccine. Measured with immunoSEQ multiplex PCR; TCRdb has only the in-frame clones, and not every one. The sample includes tens of thousands of clones, more than 80% seen only once; the top ten take roughly a fifth. The sample in question was peripheral blood, obtained on day 0 of MenACWY control vaccination. The receptor set was obtained from an adult in good health.

V usage is TRBV14 and J usage is TRBJ1-2; no clear D. V lost 1 base to trimming and J lost 5 bases, with 14 bases between them. The germline gives CDR1 SGHDN, CDR2 FVKESK. The CDR3 is made up of 15 amino acids. This CDR3 is CASSQGWPNEYGYTF. In DNA, the CDR3 is TGTGCCAGCAGCCAAGGATGGCCGAATGAGTATGGCTACACCTTC.

V gene TRBV3-1 (or the pseudogene TRBV3-2) combines with J gene TRBJ1-3; the D gene is possibly TRBD1 (6 bases). V dropped 1 base and J dropped 4 bases, with 8 bases sitting between them. Germline V lookup: CDR1 LGHDT, CDR2 YNNKEL (reference sequence). The CDR3 totals 14 residues. The CDR3 nucleotides read TGTGCCAGCAGCCAAGGGCAGGGGGGAAACACCATATATTTT. Its translation is CASSQGQGGNTIYF.

This clone has just one count. The rearrangement uses TRBV28 and TRBJ2-5; D might be TRBD2 (6 bases). Germline lookup yields CDR1 MDHEN and CDR2 SYDVKM. The CDR3 sequence is 16 residues long. Trimming left V 3 bases short and J 2 bases short, with 16 bases between. The CDR3 here is CASSLEGPGSQETQYF. For the CDR3, the DNA is TGTGCCAGCAGTTTGGAGGGCCCAGGGAGTCAAGAGACCCAGTACTTC.

This chain links TRBV27 with TRBJ2-7, with D perhaps TRBD2 (6 bases). The germline CDR1 and CDR2 sequences are MNHEY and SMNVEV (reference sequence). With 2 bases removed from V and 2 bases from J, the gap between germline ends came to 13 bases. The CDR3 has 15 amino acids. This CDR3 is CASSLRLVAAYEQYF. The CDR3 coding sequence is TGTGCCAGCAGTTTACGACTAGTGGCCGCCTACGAGCAGTACTTC.

V gene TRBV7-9 combines with J gene TRBJ1-3; TRBD1 might be the D (5 bases). From germline, CDR1 is SEHNR and CDR2 FQNEAQ (reference sequence). CDR3 length: 16 amino acids. Trimming pared 5 bases from V and 4 bases from J, leaving 18 bases between. The CDR3 nucleotides read TGTGCCAGCAGCATATCCACAGGTCTGGGAGGAAACACCATATATTTT. This sequence encodes CASSISTGLGGNTIYF.

This rearrangement joins TRBV6-1 to TRBJ1-5; maybe TRBD1 (5 bases). CDR3 length: 15 residues. Germline CDR1 and CDR2: MNHNS and SASEGT. V was shortened by 1 base and J by 3 bases, with 10 bases between the two germline ends. This CDR3 is CASSEGQGYNQPQHF. CDR3 DNA: TGTGCCAGCAGTGAAGGTCAGGGTTACAATCAGCCCCAGCATTTT.

The V and J genes are TRBV19 and TRBJ2-2; TRBD1 aligns across 8 bases. Germline CDR1 reads LNHDA; CDR2 reads SQIVND (reference sequence). The trim removed 5 bases at V and 5 bases at J, leaving 7 bases unmatched. CDR3 size: 15 residues. The CDR3 is CASSPRTGTTGELFF. CDR3 DNA: TGTGCCAGTAGTCCCAGGACAGGGACAACCGGGGAGCTGTTTTTT.

This clone has a single count. V and J are TRBV23-1 and TRBJ1-2; D gene ambiguous. TRBV23-1 is given ORF status, its function remaining uncertain. The V and J ends lost 1 base and 8 bases respectively, with 17 bases between them. This CDR3 is built from 15 residues. This CDR3 is CASSQLRPLRGGYTF. The CDR3 nucleotides are TGCGCCAGCAGTCAATTACGGCCCCTACGAGGAGGCTACACCTTC.

V is TRBV6-5 and J is TRBJ1-2; possibly TRBD1 for D (5 bases). With 4 bases removed from V and 0 bases from J, the gap between germline ends came to 9 bases. The germline gives CDR1 MNHEY, CDR2 SVGAGI. CDR3 size: 14 residues. CDR3 DNA: TGTGCCAGCAGTTCGGTCAGGGCTAACTATGGCTACACCTTC. Translating it yields CASSSVRANYGYTF.

The rearrangement joins TRBV6-5 to TRBJ1-3; D is possibly TRBD1 (6 bases). The V gene's germline CDR1 is MNHEY and CDR2 SVGAGI. V lost 6 bases, J lost 4 bases, and 16 bases lay in between. The CDR3 length is 15 residues. Here the CDR3 DNA reads TGTGCCAGCAGGAAAACAGGGCTCTCGGGAAACACCATATATTTT. It encodes CASRKTGLSGNTIYF.

The rearrangement links TRBV28 to TRBJ2-7; TRBD2 is a possible D gene (6 bases). V gave up 7 bases and J gave up 3 bases, with 13 bases separating them. The CDR3 loop spans 13 amino acids. The germline V gene has CDR1 MDHEN and CDR2 SYDVKM. This chain's CDR3 is CASKGGYSYEQYF. The CDR3 nucleotides are TGTGCCAGCAAAGGAGGGTACAGCTACGAGCAGTACTTC. Complete variable domain (other parts from reference TRBV28 and TRBJ2-7): DVKVTQSSRYLVKRTGEKVFLECVQDMDHENMFWYRQDPGLGLRLIYFSYDVKMKEKGDIPEGYSVSREKKERFSLILESASTNQTSMYLCASKGGYSYEQYFGPGTRLTVT.

The V and J genes are TRBV2 and TRBJ1-1, with 7 bases aligning to TRBD1. The CDR3 runs 15 residues. Trimming took 8 bases from V and 5 from J; bases not matched to a gene: 14. The V gene's germline CDR1 is SNHLY and CDR2 FYNNEI. The CDR3 nucleotides read TGTGCCAGCGGGGGGTTTTTGGACAGGAGGACTGAAGCTTTCTTT. It yields the protein CASGGFLDRRTEAFF.

The chain is built from TRBV28 and TRBJ2-5; 8 bases are shared with TRBD1. The germline V gene has CDR1 MDHEN and CDR2 SYDVKM. The CDR3 covers 15 residues. V gave up 5 bases and J gave up 3 bases; unmatched junction bases: 8. Written as DNA, the CDR3 is TGTGCCAGCAGTGCCGCAGGGGGCGGTAAAGAGACCCAGTACTTC. Amino acid sequence: CASSAAGGGKETQYF.

This chain uses TRBV29-1 with TRBJ2-7; 16 bases agree with TRBD2. Trimming cost V 4 bases and J 3 bases; bases outside gene matches: 9. There are 17 residues in the CDR3. CDR1 and CDR2 from the germline V gene are SQVTM and ANQGSEA. The DNA for the CDR3 is TGCAGCGTTGCCGGGACTAGCGGGAGGGGCCCTAACTACGAGCAGTACTTC. Encoded protein: CSVAGTSGRGPNYEQYF.

The chain recombines TRBV5-1 with TRBJ2-1; D is possibly TRBD2 (5 bases). The germline CDR1 and CDR2 sequences are SGHRS and YFSETQ. The CDR3 covers 14 residues. Trimming pared 0 bases from V and 7 bases from J, leaving 11 bases between. The CDR3 region is CASSLGLASNEQFF. CDR3 coding DNA: TGCGCCAGCAGCTTGGGCCTAGCTTCGAATGAGCAGTTCTTC.

The J gene is TRBJ2-7, the V gene TRBV4-3, with no clear D. The germline CDR1 and CDR2 sequences are LGHNA and YSLEER. The CDR3 totals 15 residues. Trimming removed 1 base from V and 2 bases from J, with 12 bases in between. CDR3 DNA: TGCGCCAGCAGCCAAGTCTATCGCGGTACCTACGAGCAGTACTTC. Amino acids: CASSQVYRGTYEQYF.

The rearrangement joins TRBV7-2 to TRBJ2-3; the match to TRBD1 covers 9 bases. The V segment lost 3 bases and the J segment 3 bases; nucleotides outside the gene matches: 7. CDR1 SGHTA and CDR2 FQGNSA come from the germline V gene. The CDR3 consists of 16 residues. In DNA form, the CDR3 reads TGTGCCAGCAGCTTGGGGAACAGGGGGCGGACAGATACGCAGTATTTT. Residues: CASSLGNRGRTDTQYF.

This clone was picked up one time. This CDR3 is CAISETGQGSQPQHF. The CDR3 nucleotides read TGTGCCATCAGTGAGACCGGACAGGGGAGTCAGCCCCAGCATTTT. This chain uses TRBV10-3 with TRBJ1-5, with 9 bases fitting TRBD1. CDR1 and CDR2 from the germline V gene are ENHRY and SYGVKD. V lost 2 bases, J lost 6 bases, and 5 bases stayed unmatched. The CDR3 consists of 15 residues.

V is TRBV9 and J is TRBJ2-2; D possibly matches TRBD1 or TRBD2 (6 bases each). The germline V gene has CDR1 SGDLS and CDR2 YYNGEE. The germline V and J ends were trimmed by 2 bases and 1 base, with 9 bases remaining between them. The CDR3 loop spans 15 amino acids. The CDR3 protein is CASSVAGQNTGELFF. DNA for the CDR3: TGTGCCAGCAGCGTGGCGGGACAGAACACCGGGGAGCTGTTTTTT.

The chain carries TRBV5-4 and TRBJ1-2; 8 bases fit TRBD1. Per germline, CDR1 SGHNT and CDR2 YYREEE (reference sequence). This CDR3 spans 16 amino acids. The V gene end was trimmed by 2 bases and the J gene end by 0 bases; junction bases not matched to a gene: 6. The CDR3 DNA reads as TGTGCCAGCAGCTTACCTTGGACAGGGACTAACTATGGCTACACCTTC. Protein sequence: CASSLPWTGTNYGYTF.

The chain recombines TRBV6-2 or TRBV6-3 with TRBJ1-5; D unresolved. CDR3 length: 12 residues. Germline V lookup: CDR1 MNHEY, CDR2 SVGEGT. V was trimmed by 3 bases and J by 7 bases, leaving 7 bases between them. CDR3 bases: TGTGCCAGCAGTTATTGGAGGCAGCCCCAGCATTTT. It is translated as CASSYWRQPQHF.

This chain joins TRBV12-3 or TRBV12-4 and TRBJ2-7; 7 bases agree with TRBD1. This CDR3 has 13 amino acids. Losses at the gene ends were 3 bases for V and 2 bases for J; bases not matched to a gene: 1. The CDR3 DNA reads as TGTGCCAGCAGTTTCGGACAGGCCTACGAGCAGTACTTC. As protein: CASSFGQAYEQYF.

The chain carries TRBV19 and TRBJ1-2, with 7 bases aligning to TRBD1. There are 15 residues in the CDR3. The V and J ends lost 5 bases and 7 bases, in that order; junction bases with no gene match: 13. The germline CDR1 and CDR2 sequences are LNHDA and SQIVND (reference sequence). CDR3 in amino acids: CASSPELTGIGGYTF. CDR3 bases: TGTGCCAGTAGTCCGGAACTGACAGGGATCGGTGGCTACACCTTC.

This clone was recorded once. In nucleotides, the CDR3 is TGTGCCAGCAGGAGGGGGTACGAGCAGTACTTC. It encodes CASRRGYEQYF. The V and J genes are TRBV6-5 and TRBJ2-7, with TRBD1 as a possible D gene (6 bases). Germline V lookup: CDR1 MNHEY, CDR2 SVGAGI. V lost 6 bases and J 4 bases, leaving 7 bases between the germline ends. This CDR3 has 11 residues.

J is TRBJ1-5 and V is TRBV6-5; D remains unclear. The CDR3 contains 16 residues. CDR1 is MNHEY, CDR2 SVGAGI, per germline. Trimming took 2 bases from V and 2 from J, leaving 13 bases between them. CDR3 sequence: CASSYTGRGRNQPQHF. The CDR3 DNA sequence: TGTGCCAGCAGTTACACCGGGCGAGGTCGCAATCAGCCCCAGCATTTT.

CDR3 in DNA: TGTGCCAGCAGCCAAGGAGGGCTAGCGGTCTACGAGCAGTACTTC. As protein: CASSQGGLAVYEQYF. The genes are TRBV3-1 (or the pseudogene TRBV3-2) and TRBJ2-7; 7 bases fit TRBD2. Looked up from germline, CDR1 is LGHDT and CDR2 is YNNKEL (reference sequence). V lost 1 base and J lost 3; bases outside the gene matches: 6. This CDR3 is built from 15 residues.

The rearrangement joins TRBV29-1 to TRBJ2-7, with D possibly being TRBD1 (6 bases). The V end lost 5 bases, the J end lost 4 bases, and 15 bases lay between the germline ends. CDR1 and CDR2 from the germline V gene are SQVTM and ANQGSEA. The CDR3 has 13 amino acids. The CDR3: CSVPTGRSYEQYF. The CDR3 coding sequence is TGCAGCGTTCCGACAGGCAGGAGTTACGAGCAGTACTTC.

The V gene is TRBV12-3 or TRBV12-4, the J gene TRBJ1-1; D perhaps matches TRBD1 (5 bases). The V end was cut by 8 bases, the J end by 2 bases, with 12 bases between. The CDR3 is 13 residues long. As DNA, the CDR3 is TGTGCCAGCCGCCGAAGGGGAAACACTGAAGCTTTCTTT. Its translation: CASRRRGNTEAFF.

The chain has TRBV29-1 and TRBJ2-7; 8 positions match TRBD2. The ends lost 1 base at V and 7 bases at J; junction bases unmatched: 12. CDR3 length equals 15 residues. Per the germline V gene, CDR1 is SQVTM and CDR2 is ANQGSEA. The CDR3 reads CSVEATSGGIGEQYF. The CDR3 region has the DNA TGCAGCGTTGAAGCCACTAGCGGAGGTATTGGGGAGCAGTACTTC.